A single T cell receptor beta chain is shown here with its context. V was pared by 3 bases and J by 8 bases, with 12 bases of the junction left unmatched. Germline loops: CDR1 MNHNS, CDR2 SASEGT. The CDR3 is 16 residues long. These data come from a study of blood T cell repertoires in COVID-19. Measured with immunoSEQ multiplex PCR; TCRdb has only the in-frame clones, and not every one. This sample has about 140,000 clones; approximately 85% occur once, and the top ten carry 1.5% to 2%. Sequenced: peripheral blood. V is TRBV6-1 and J is TRBJ1-4; TRBD1 matches at 7 bases. The TCR was taken from a man in his sixties or seventies with acute or convalescent COVID-19. The CDR3 DNA follows: TGTGCCAGCAGTGACCGGGGACAGAGCCTTAACGAAAAACTGTTTTTT. Translating gives CASSDRGQSLNEKLFF.